Below are 13 T cell receptor beta chains sequenced from a single sample in a study of cytomegalovirus exposure and HLA in healthy donors (TCRdb year 2017). The receptor library was made with the immunoSEQ multiplex PCR assay. For the multiplex PCR, a mixture combining 60 forward primers for TCR Vbeta segments and 13 reverse primers for TCR Jbeta segments was used. Entries here come from immuneACCESS through TCRdb and include only in-frame sequences with V and J called. Some clones fail to appear in such tables; in the studies checked, an unresolved V gene covers under half of the shortfall, and the cause of the remainder is unknown. The sample records approximately 280,000 clones, over 85% of which are singletons. The ten largest clonotypes hold about 2% of the sample. Sequenced sample: PBMCs. The receptors shown here come from a young woman in good health and CMV-seronegative.

J is TRBJ2-2 and V is TRBV6-5; TRBD2 agrees at 9 bases. The trim removed 5 bases at V and 9 bases at J, leaving 10 bases unmatched. CDR1 MNHEY and CDR2 SVGAGI come from the germline V gene. CDR3 length equals 15 residues. The CDR3 spells CASSHQRGDVRELFF. CDR3 DNA: TGTGCCAGCAGTCATCAGCGGGGGGACGTCCGGGAGCTGTTTTTT.

The genes are TRBV7-2 and TRBJ1-2; tentatively, D is TRBD1 (5 bases). Germline loops: CDR1 SGHTA, CDR2 FQGNSA. Between the trimmed V and J ends, which lost 1 base and 3 bases, there was a span of 12 bases. This CDR3 is 15 amino acids long. This chain's CDR3 is CASSLGGRDYYGYTF. DNA of the CDR3: TGTGCCAGCAGCTTAGGGGGCAGGGATTACTATGGCTACACCTTC.

CDR3 nucleotides: TGTGCCAGCAGTCGTGAGGGACAGCTCATGAACACTGAAGCTTTCTTT. It encodes CASSREGQLMNTEAFF. V is TRBV27 and J is TRBJ1-1; 7 nucleotides match TRBD1. After removal of 5 bases from V and 0 bases from J, the junction contained 9 bases not matched to a gene. Germline V CDR1 and CDR2: MNHEY, SMNVEV (reference sequence). The CDR3 extends over 16 amino acids.

The chain recombines TRBV7-2 with TRBJ2-7, with 8 nucleotides matching TRBD1. This CDR3 has 15 amino acids. From germline, CDR1 is SGHTA and CDR2 FQGNSA. With 6 bases clipped from V and 3 bases from J, the junction kept 10 bases outside the gene matches. In DNA, the CDR3 is TGTGCCAGCAGGCGGAACGGACAGGGACACTACGAGCAGTACTTC. It codes for CASRRNGQGHYEQYF.

This clone has only one observation. This chain links TRBV2 with TRBJ2-2; 10 nucleotides align to TRBD1. Germline CDR1 reads SNHLY; CDR2 reads FYNNEI. Germline trimming cut 8 bases from V and 5 bases from J; bases unmatched to any gene: 11. The CDR3 sequence is 16 residues long. The CDR3 sequence: CASFTRQGAMTGELFF. For the CDR3, the DNA is TGTGCCAGCTTTACCCGACAGGGGGCGATGACCGGGGAGCTGTTTTTT.

The chain is built from TRBV29-1 and TRBJ2-1, with D possibly being TRBD2 (6 bases). Trimming shortened V by 4 bases and J by 3 bases, and 13 bases separated the two germline ends. Germline V gives CDR1 SQVTM, CDR2 ANQGSEA. This CDR3 spans 14 amino acids. For the CDR3, the DNA is TGCAGCGTTGGGGGGGTATTGGACTACAATGAGCAGTTCTTC. It translates to CSVGGVLDYNEQFF.

This clone was seen just once. V gene TRBV9 combines with J gene TRBJ1-1, with D possibly TRBD1 on 5 matching bases. Trimming took 0 bases from V and 7 from J, leaving 13 bases between them. Germline V CDR1 and CDR2: SGDLS, YYNGEE. The CDR3 is made up of 14 amino acids. The CDR3 DNA follows: TGTGCCAGCAGCGTAGCGGCGGGGGTCGGTGAAGCTTTCTTT. The encoded protein is CASSVAAGVGEAFF. The variable domain in full, completed from reference TRBV9 and TRBJ1-1, reads DSGVTQTPKHLITATGQRVTLRCSPRSGDLSVYWYQQSLDQGLQFLIQYYNGEERAKGNILERFSAQQFPDLHSELNLSSLELGDSALYFCASSVAAGVGEAFFGQGTRLTVV.

J is TRBJ2-2 and V is TRBV9; a weak D match, TRBD2 (6 bases). The CDR3 is 12 amino acids. Germline-derived CDR1 and CDR2 are SGDLS and YYNGEE. V shed 3 bases and J shed 11 bases, with 11 bases lying between them. CDR3 sequence reads: CASSERLGELFF. The CDR3 coding sequence is TGTGCCAGCAGCGAACGACTAGGCGAGCTGTTTTTT.

CDR3 region: CAISVGVADLNLEQYF. Here the CDR3 DNA reads TGTGCCATCAGTGTAGGGGTAGCGGACTTGAACCTCGAGCAGTACTTC. The chain is built from TRBV10-3 and TRBJ2-7, with D possibly matching TRBD2 (6 bases). CDR3 length: 16 residues. Germline CDR1 is ENHRY and CDR2 is SYGVKD. V was trimmed by 4 bases and J by 6 bases, leaving 22 bases between them.

V usage is TRBV4-1 and J usage is TRBJ1-6, with D possibly matching TRBD1 (5 bases). V was shortened by 0 bases and J by 6 bases, with 24 bases between the two germline ends. The length of the CDR3 is 20 residues. Germline lookup yields CDR1 MGHRA and CDR2 YSYEKL. The DNA for the CDR3 is TGCGCCAGCAGCCAAGAAAGGTCGCCTCAAACGCGGGGGATTAATTCACCCCTCCACTTT. It codes for CASSQERSPQTRGINSPLHF.

This chain uses TRBV13 with TRBJ2-1, with 8 bases matching TRBD1. The CDR3 runs to 16 residues. CDR1 and CDR2 (germline): PRHDT, FYEKMQ (reference sequence). The junction had 9 bases not matched to a gene; V was cut back by 4 bases and J by 4 bases. The DNA for the CDR3 is TGTGCCAGCAGCTCCCCCTCTGGACAGGGTTACAATGAGCAGTTCTTC. Protein sequence: CASSSPSGQGYNEQFF.

This chain links TRBV6-1 with TRBJ2-3, with a tentative D call TRBD2 (6 bases). The CDR3 loop spans 15 amino acids. V was trimmed by 8 bases and J by 2 bases, leaving 17 bases between them. Germline V CDR1 and CDR2: MNHNS, SASEGT. As DNA, the CDR3 is TGTGCCAGCGAAGTGGGGCGGGGATCCACAGATACGCAGTATTTT. Residues: CASEVGRGSTDTQYF.

This clone was seen once. The chain recombines TRBV7-9 with TRBJ1-4; a weak D match, TRBD1 (5 bases). CDR1 and CDR2 (germline): SEHNR, FQNEAQ (reference sequence). This CDR3 has 14 amino acids. Deletions cut 7 bases from V and 6 bases from J, with 15 bases between. The CDR3 protein is CASNRAQVDEKLFF. The CDR3 DNA reads TGTGCCAGCAACCGGGCACAGGTTGATGAAAAACTGTTTTTT.